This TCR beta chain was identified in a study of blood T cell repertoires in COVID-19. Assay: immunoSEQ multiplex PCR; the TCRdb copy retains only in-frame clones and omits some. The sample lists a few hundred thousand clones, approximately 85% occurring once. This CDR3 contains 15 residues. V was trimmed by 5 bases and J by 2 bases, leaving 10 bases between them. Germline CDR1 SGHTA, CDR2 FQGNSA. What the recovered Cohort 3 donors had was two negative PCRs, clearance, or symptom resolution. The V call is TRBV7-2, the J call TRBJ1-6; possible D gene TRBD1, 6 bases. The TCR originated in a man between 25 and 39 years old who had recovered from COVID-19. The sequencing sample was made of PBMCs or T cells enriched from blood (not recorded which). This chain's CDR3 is CASSPRQAYNSPLHF. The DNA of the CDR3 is TGTGCCAGCAGCCCCCGACAGGCCTATAATTCACCCCTCCACTTT.